This T cell receptor (beta chain) came from a study of regulatory T cells in long-lasting Graves disease (dated by TCRdb to the early 2020s). For the study in its entirety: Persistent Graves' disease was defined as antithyroid drug treatment for over 5 years with persistently positive TSH receptor autoantibodies. Patients with persistent Graves' disease were compared with patients with newly diagnosed Graves' disease using TCR sequencing and RNA sequencing of peripheral blood. The study took place in China and was registered as a clinical trial. A total of around 35 samples underwent TCR sequencing: some 13 from persistent and about 20 from newly diagnosed Graves' disease patients. Antithyroid drugs had been taken for approximately ten years on average by persistent Graves' disease patients in the clinical cohort.

According to the study, the label for this sample's time point signals: persistent/refractory GD, antithyroid drugs over 5 years with positive TRAb. For both TCR sequencing and RNA sequencing, RNA was extracted from PBMCs in TRIzol. Graves' disease was diagnosed according to American Thyroid Association guidelines. Patients for the study were recruited at an endocrinology department in Xi'an, China. From each patient, approximately 10 milliliters of peripheral blood was collected into an EDTA anticoagulant tube. Ficoll Paque Plus density gradient separation was used to isolate PBMCs, and no additional T cell sorting was done. An Agilent 2100 Bioanalyzer and agarose gel were used to check RNA quality, and a NanoDrop 2000 was used to measure RNA concentration. A remark on this clonotype: There is no known antigen for this receptor. Base qualities were left out, and no much larger clone turns up one base away.

Looking up the germline V gene yields CDR1 SQVTM and CDR2 ANQGSEA. Unmatched junction bases come to 7, with V trimmed by 6 bases and J by 5 bases. The CDR3 starts with the cysteine, ends with the phenylalanine, and has 15 residues. Just CDR3 DNA is preserved here, 45 bases in frame from base 1. Overall results and qualifications from the work: Persistent disease showed preferential use of TRBV28, TRBJ1-2 and TRBJ2-5, whereas newly diagnosed disease favored TRBV20-1 and TRBJ2-1. Sequencing and analysis were limited to the TCR beta chain. The study examined only peripheral blood because the primary lesion, thyroid tissue, could not be accessed. Lower TCR Shannon entropy and fewer highly expanded clones were observed in persistent Graves' disease patients than in newly diagnosed patients, which suggested clonal expansion. The authors acknowledged the small sample size as a limitation that may reduce accuracy. Patients with persistent disease shared more public clonotypes (around 2,500) than newly diagnosed patients did (approximately 990).

Libraries came from multiplex PCR. Sequencing relied on an Illumina HiSeq 4000. TCR beta libraries were built with iRepertoire HTBI primers and Arm-PCR amplification of CDR3 regions. Before sequencing, the PCR products underwent gel purification. The authors processed their data as follows. Gene usage analysis of CDR3 amino acid clonotypes used the approximately 62 TRBV and fewer than 15 TRBJ segments found across samples. COPE and FqMerger were used to merge the filtered high-quality paired reads into contigs. BLAST was used to align contigs to IMGT TRBV, TRBD and TRBJ reference genes, and CDR3 was defined according to IMGT. Any clonotype with a frequency above 0.1% was counted as a highly expanded clone. Shannon entropy was used to measure repertoire diversity, and the Gini coefficient was used to measure V-J evenness. Public clonotypes were defined as clonotypes shared by more than one individual. TCRdb ran its own pipeline on the public reads, namely fastp trimming at Q25 and MiXCR clone calling, and kept in-frame beta chains. CDR3 protein duplicates are merged, each entry listing the most common genes and DNA. V and J calls and clone size were set by TCRdb, not the authors. For this sample there are roughly 490,000 distinct CDR3 sequences; under 25% appear just once. Of the sample, around 13% is held by the ten largest clones.

The specimen was peripheral blood mononuclear cells (PBMCs), collected when the disease was refractory, from a patient treated with antithyroid drugs. Recombination connected TRBV29-1 to TRBJ2-5; 15 bases in the middle match TRBD2. The clonotype comes from a female donor with Graves disease. The nucleotide sequence reads as follows: TGCAGCGTGGGACTAGCGGGGGGCATTGGGGAGACCCAGTACTTC. It specifies CSVGLAGGIGETQYF. Reference TRBV29-1 and TRBJ2-5 genes cover what lies past the CDR3, so the full variable domain is SAVISQKPSRDICQRGTSLTIQCQVDSQVTMMFWYRQQPGQSLTLIATANQGSEATYESGFVIDKFPISRPNLTFSTLTVSNMSPEDSSIYLCSVGLAGGIGETQYFGPGTRLLVL.